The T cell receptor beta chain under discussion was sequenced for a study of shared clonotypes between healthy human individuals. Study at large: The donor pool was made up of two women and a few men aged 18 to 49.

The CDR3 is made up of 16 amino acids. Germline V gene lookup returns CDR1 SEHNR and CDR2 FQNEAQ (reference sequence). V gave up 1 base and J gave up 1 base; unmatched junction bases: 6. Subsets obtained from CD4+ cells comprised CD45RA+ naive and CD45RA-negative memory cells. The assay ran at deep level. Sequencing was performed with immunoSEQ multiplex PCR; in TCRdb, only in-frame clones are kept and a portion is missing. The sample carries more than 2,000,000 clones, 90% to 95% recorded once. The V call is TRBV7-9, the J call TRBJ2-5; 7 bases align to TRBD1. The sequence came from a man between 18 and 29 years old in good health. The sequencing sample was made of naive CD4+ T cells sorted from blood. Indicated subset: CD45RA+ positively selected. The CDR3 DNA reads TGTGCCAGCAGCTTAGGGGACAGAAAGGCCCAAGAGACCCAGTACTTC. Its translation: CASSLGDRKAQETQYF.